One sample yielded the 18 T cell receptor beta chains listed below, sequenced in a study of T cell repertoires in cytomegalovirus infection. No antigen has been identified for these receptors. TCRdb reprocessed the reads with MiXCR, giving one entry per CDR3 protein. The data contain 360,000 or so distinct CDR3 sequences, around a third of them seen just once; the ten biggest clones take up roughly 12%. The sequencing here drew on cultured PBMCs, taken from culture after CMV antigen stimulation. The receptor set was obtained from a human donor in good health (CMV status not recorded). Some clones in this sample may be carry-over from other donors' samples.

This clonotype came up a few times. This sequence joins TRBV12-3 or TRBV12-4 and TRBJ2-1; 14 nucleotides align to TRBD2. V lost 5 bases, J lost 9 bases, and 9 bases stayed unmatched. The CDR3 is made up of 16 amino acids. The chain's CDR3 is CASSLGTSGSLFEQFF. For the CDR3, the DNA is TGTGCCAGCAGTCTAGGGACTAGCGGGAGTCTGTTTGAGCAGTTCTTC.

This clonotype occurred a few times. The chain is built from TRBV12-3 or TRBV12-4 and TRBJ2-1; 10 nucleotides line up with TRBD2. With V trimmed by 5 bases and J by 6 bases, 4 bases remained unmatched. This CDR3 region has 14 residues. The CDR3 region has the DNA TGTGCCAGCAGTGGGACTAGCGTAACCAATGAGCAGTTCTTC. As protein: CASSGTSVTNEQFF.

This clonotype showed up many times. This chain joins TRBV7-2 and TRBJ1-5; D not resolved. This CDR3 has 13 residues. Trimming removed 5 bases at V and 3 bases at J, with 8 bases between. The germline V gene encodes CDR1 SGHTA and CDR2 FQGNSA. The CDR3 loop reads CASSPDNNQPQHF. The CDR3 DNA reads TGTGCCAGCAGCCCCGACAACAATCAGCCCCAGCATTTT.

This clonotype has only a few counts. V usage is TRBV4-1 and J usage is TRBJ2-3, with TRBD1 as a possible D gene (6 bases). Trimming left V 4 bases short and J 2 bases short, with 16 bases between. CDR3 length: 16 amino acids. Germline V gives CDR1 MGHRA, CDR2 YSYEKL. CDR3 sequence reads: CASSPSWTALTDTQYF. CDR3 DNA: TGCGCCAGCAGCCCGAGCTGGACAGCCCTCACAGATACGCAGTATTTT.

This rearrangement joins TRBV20-1 to TRBJ2-3; 12 bases agree with TRBD2. V was pared by 3 bases and J by 2 bases, with 3 bases of the junction left unmatched. In germline, CDR1 is DFQATT, CDR2 SNEGSKA (reference sequence). CDR3 length: 15 residues. The CDR3: CSASPSGRATDTQYF. DNA of the CDR3: TGCAGTGCTAGCCCTAGCGGGAGGGCCACAGATACGCAGTATTTT.

This clonotype was seen only a few times. This chain links TRBV6-6 with TRBJ2-3, with TRBD1 matching over 9 bases. V was pared by 5 bases and J by 2 bases, with 8 bases of the junction left unmatched. This CDR3 is built from 16 residues. The germline V gene has CDR1 MNHNY and CDR2 SVGAGI (reference sequence). As DNA, the CDR3 is TGTGCCAGCAGTGTGGACAGGGGACTGGTCACAGATACGCAGTATTTT. This sequence encodes CASSVDRGLVTDTQYF.

The CDR3 DNA reads TGTGCCAGTAGTATAGATCGGCTAGCGGGGCCAAACAATGAGCAGTTCTTC. It yields the protein CASSIDRLAGPNNEQFF. The chain uses TRBV19 and TRBJ2-1; 9 bases line up with TRBD2. The CDR3 consists of 17 residues. Trimming removed 0 bases from V and 5 bases from J; junction bases left unmatched: 8. Germline V lookup: CDR1 LNHDA, CDR2 SQIVND (reference sequence).

The table lists this clonotype with many counts. The chain combines TRBV7-2 with TRBJ1-1; D might be TRBD1 (5 bases). Germline V gene lookup returns CDR1 SGHTA and CDR2 FQGNSA. CDR3 length: 18 amino acids. Trimming left V 1 base short and J 11 bases short, with 29 bases between. CDR3 amino acids: CASSLEFRIRGSPEGAFF. CDR3 in DNA: TGTGCCAGCAGCTTAGAATTCCGGATAAGGGGATCCCCGGAAGGGGCTTTCTTT.

This clonotype was counted between two and nine times. The rearrangement links TRBV7-2 to TRBJ2-4; D not resolved. Per the germline V gene, CDR1 is SGHTA and CDR2 is FQGNSA. Deletions cut 3 bases from V and 7 bases from J, with 7 bases between. This CDR3 comprises 12 residues. CDR3 loop: CASSLVRNIQYF. The CDR3 DNA sequence: TGTGCCAGCAGCTTGGTGAGGAACATTCAGTACTTC.

This clonotype was observed at least ten times. V usage is TRBV4-1 and J usage is TRBJ1-4; unclear D gene. V was shortened by 1 base and J by 8 bases, with 5 bases between the two germline ends. The CDR3 has 12 residues. Per germline, CDR1 MGHRA and CDR2 YSYEKL. As DNA, the CDR3 is TGCGCCAGCAGCCAAGTCTCGGAAAAACTGTTTTTT. Protein product: CASSQVSEKLFF.

This clonotype was seen only once. This chain connects TRBV24-1 to TRBJ2-3; D not resolved. V shed 3 bases and J shed 0 bases, with 12 bases lying between them. The germline CDR1 and CDR2 sequences are KGHDR and SFDVKD. The CDR3 runs to 16 residues. CDR3 sequence reads: CATSDQRTVSTDTQYF. The CDR3 region has the DNA TGTGCCACCAGTGATCAACGGACGGTGAGCACAGATACGCAGTATTTT.

The chain joins TRBV19 to TRBJ1-6; 8 bases match TRBD1. This CDR3 has 15 amino acids. Trimming at V came to 4 bases and at J to 10 bases, leaving 9 bases not matched to a gene. Germline V gives CDR1 LNHDA, CDR2 SQIVND (reference sequence). The CDR3 DNA sequence: TGTGCCAGTAGTACTAACAGGGGGATGGAGTCACCCCTCCACTTT. Encoded protein: CASSTNRGMESPLHF.

This clonotype has just a few counts. The chain is built from TRBV11-3 and TRBJ2-1, with a possible D match to TRBD2 (5 bases). Germline V gene sequence: CDR1 SGHNT, CDR2 YENEEA. This CDR3 is 14 amino acids long. Trimming cost V 1 base and J 3 bases, with 7 bases left between them. DNA of the CDR3: TGTGCCAGCAGCTTAGTGGGAGACTACAATGAGCAGTTCTTC. Its translation: CASSLVGDYNEQFF.

J is TRBJ2-3 and V is TRBV20-1; 11 nucleotides line up with TRBD2. V lost 6 bases, J lost 5 bases, and 4 bases stayed unmatched. The CDR3 loop spans 13 amino acids. Looked up from germline, CDR1 is DFQATT and CDR2 is SNEGSKA (reference sequence). DNA of the CDR3: TGCAGTGCCACCGGGACTAGCGGAGATACGCAGTATTTT. Translated: CSATGTSGDTQYF.

The chain joins TRBV7-3 to TRBJ2-1; D tentatively fits TRBD1 or TRBD2 (6 bases each). The ends were cut back, 5 bases at V and 9 bases at J, with 20 bases in the middle. This CDR3 spans 15 amino acids. The germline V gene encodes CDR1 SGHTA and CDR2 FQGTGA. CDR3 in DNA: TGTGCCAGCAGCATCCGGGGGCTAGATACAAGTGAGCAGTTCTTC. Its protein product is CASSIRGLDTSEQFF.

The genes are TRBV5-3 and TRBJ2-7; 7 nucleotides line up with TRBD1. TRBV5-3 is assigned to the ORF class and has an uncertain function. The CDR3 runs to 15 residues. V was clipped by 8 bases and J by 2 bases; unmatched bases: 13. CDR3 in amino acids: CASSPRGGGTYEQYF. The CDR3 coding sequence is TGTGCCAGCAGCCCCCGAGGGGGCGGAACCTACGAGCAGTACTTC.

This clonotype has a handful of counts. The chain recombines TRBV7-2 with TRBJ2-5, with 8 bases matching TRBD2. Trimming took 0 bases from V and 2 from J; bases not matched to a gene: 5. The CDR3 is 16 amino acids. The V gene's germline CDR1 is SGHTA and CDR2 FQGNSA. DNA of the CDR3: TGTGCCAGCAGCTTAGCTCTAGCGGGCCTACAAGAGACCCAGTACTTC. Encoded protein: CASSLALAGLQETQYF.

This clonotype was observed a few times. The V gene is TRBV7-2, the J gene TRBJ1-4; D gene ambiguous. The CDR3 loop spans 14 amino acids. Germline CDR1 SGHTA, CDR2 FQGNSA. The V and J ends lost 5 bases and 5 bases respectively, with 12 bases between them. This CDR3 reads CASSRLRVNEKLFF. As DNA, the CDR3 is TGTGCCAGCAGCCGACTCCGGGTAAATGAAAAACTGTTTTTT.